Listed here are 8 T cell receptor beta chains from one sample, sequenced in a study of cytomegalovirus exposure and HLA in healthy donors. PCR used 60 Vbeta primers and 13 Jbeta primers. Profiling relied on immunoSEQ multiplex PCR, and the TCRdb table lists in-frame clones only, not all of them. This listing includes approximately 40,000 clones. The sequenced material came from PBMCs. The receptors here all came from a woman under 40 in good health and CMV-seronegative.

V and J are TRBV4-2 and TRBJ2-7, with 7 bases aligning to TRBD2. Germline loops: CDR1 LGHNA, CDR2 YNFKEQ. The CDR3 is made up of 16 amino acids. J gave up 6 bases and V 3 bases, and 14 bases lay outside the gene matches. The CDR3 DNA reads TGTGCCAGCAGCCAGGACGCGGAAAGCGGGAATAGCGAGCAGTACTTC. Its protein is CASSQDAESGNSEQYF.

The chain combines TRBV29-1 with TRBJ1-2; the D is unclear. The CDR3 has 14 amino acids. The V gene's germline CDR1 is SQVTM and CDR2 ANQGSEA. With 4 bases removed from V and 4 bases from J, the gap between germline ends came to 16 bases. The CDR3 DNA sequence: TGCAGCGTTGCACTCCCGACACTTATCTATGGCTACACCTTC. Its protein product is CSVALPTLIYGYTF.

The rearrangement uses TRBV27 and TRBJ1-2; TRBD1 aligns across 7 bases. Germline lookup yields CDR1 MNHEY and CDR2 SMNVEV (reference sequence). With 4 bases clipped from V and 0 bases from J, the junction kept 2 bases outside the gene matches. The CDR3 is 14 amino acids. For the CDR3, the DNA is TGTGCCAGCAGTTCCGGGACAGCTAACTATGGCTACACCTTC. This sequence encodes CASSSGTANYGYTF.

The J gene is TRBJ2-2, the V gene TRBV18; 8 nucleotides line up with TRBD1. Germline V gene data show CDR1 as KGHSH and CDR2 as LQKENI. The CDR3 has 19 residues. V trimming: 4 bases; J trimming: 0 bases; junction bases outside the gene matches: 13. This CDR3 reads CASSLERGQGAANTGELFF. DNA for the CDR3: TGTGCCAGCTCACTCGAACGAGGACAGGGAGCAGCGAACACCGGGGAGCTGTTTTTT. The full variable domain, completed using reference TRBV18 and TRBJ2-2, is NAGVMQNPRHLVRRRGQEARLRCSPMKGHSHVYWYRQLPEEGLKFMVYLQKENIIDESGMPKERFSAEFPKEGPSILRIQQVVRGDSAAYFCASSLERGQGAANTGELFFGEGSRLTVL.

This chain joins TRBV6-5 and TRBJ2-1; 7 bases are shared with TRBD2. V shed 2 bases, J shed 9 bases, and the junction held 10 bases outside the gene matches. The CDR3 has 15 residues. CDR1 is MNHEY, CDR2 SVGAGI, per germline. CDR3 region: CASSYGAGDYSEQFF. CDR3 nucleotides: TGTGCCAGCAGTTACGGCGCGGGAGACTATAGTGAGCAGTTCTTC.

The gene calls are TRBV9 and TRBJ2-3; perhaps TRBD1 as D (6 bases). V lost 4 bases to trimming and J lost 0 bases, with 12 bases between them. Germline CDR1 SGDLS, CDR2 YYNGEE. The CDR3 consists of 15 residues. CDR3 loop: CASSSTGFSTDTQYF. The CDR3 DNA reads TGTGCCAGCAGCTCTACAGGGTTTAGCACAGATACGCAGTATTTT.

The genes are TRBV6-1 and TRBJ1-5, with D maybe TRBD1 (6 bases). V dropped 4 bases and J dropped 0 bases, with 19 bases sitting between them. Germline loops: CDR1 MNHNS, CDR2 SASEGT. The CDR3 totals 18 residues. The CDR3 nucleotides are TGTGCCAGCAGTGGTAAGGACAGTGAAATCTATAGCAATCAGCCCCAGCATTTT. Translated, it gives CASSGKDSEIYSNQPQHF.

The V call is TRBV27, the J call TRBJ2-5; 12 bases agree with TRBD1. Germline V gene data show CDR1 as MNHEY and CDR2 as SMNVEV (reference sequence). J gave up 6 bases and V 2 bases, and 16 bases lay outside the gene matches. The CDR3 contains 19 residues. The CDR3 sequence is CASSLRPGSGTGGLKTQYF. The CDR3 bases are TGTGCCAGCAGTTTAAGGCCAGGATCCGGGACAGGGGGCTTGAAGACCCAGTACTTC.